The following is a T cell receptor (beta chain) sequence with its context. Which antigen it targets is not known. Base qualities are not at hand, and no much larger clone is one base apart. The sample belongs to a study of T cell responses to AZD1222 COVID-19 vaccine (dated by TCRdb to the early 2020s). As for the study more broadly: TCR sequencing covered over 230 trial participants: roughly 200 given two doses of AZD1222 and approximately 26 given two doses of MenACWY control vaccine. Trial participants were enrolled into age subgroups of 18-55, 56-69 and 70-plus years, which contained 148, 28 and 57 TCR-sequenced participants, respectively. Here is what the overall study found, with its caveats: Reportedly, close to half of the unique spike-specific TCRs recognized epitopes lying outside the regions that are mutated in the B.1.351 and B.1.1.7 variants. The whole spike protein was spanned by vaccine-associated CD4 TCRs, and dominant responses were seen in regions 160-218 and 743-854. Only five or six AZD1222 recipients were SARS-CoV-2 seropositive at baseline, limiting conclusions about previously exposed vaccinees. In the small 56-69-year group, the increase in depth fell short of significance, most likely because of low power. Participants were mostly white British and included more females than males, and it was suggested by the authors that clonal diversity may have been underestimated. Spike-specific TCR breadth and depth rose significantly after two AZD1222 doses compared with day 0 and with MenACWY recipients. Because no samples from the day 14 peak response were available, repertoires could be characterized only after the peak T cell response.

The time point label of this sample denotes: about 28 days (+/-7) after the second vaccine dose. AZD1222 recipients whose second dose came at about 4 weeks and those whose second dose came at about 12 weeks were combined into one group, since spike-specific TCR depth and breadth did not differ between the two schedules. Vaccinee samples were obtained from the UK trials COV001 and COV002, which included a single-blind randomized controlled phase 2/3 trial of AZD1222 (ChAdOx1 nCoV-19) in healthy adults. For TCRbeta chain sequencing, PBMC samples from trial participants were taken at day 0 and at day 28 after the second dose. The CDR3 regions of human TCRbeta chains were subjected to immunosequencing. Under the source paper's analysis protocol: Repertoire TCRs were matched against a reference library of SARS-CoV-2-specific TCRs generated with the MIRA antigen-specificity platform. Breadth was defined as the fraction of unique TCRs that were SARS-CoV-2-associated. Depth was defined as the fraction of total T cells that were SARS-CoV-2-associated. Using the MIRA data, each spike-specific TCR was mapped to the spike region that the TCR reacts to and placed in a CD4 or CD8 class. Log10-transformed breadth and depth values were compared by one-way ANOVA with Sidak's multiple comparisons tests. Held by TCRdb, this immuneACCESS table contains in-frame sequences only and omits some clones. Under half of the omission traces to an unresolved V gene where checked; the cause of the rest is unknown. V and J calls and clone size are those listed in that table; D and trimming were worked out from the DNA. For this sample the table gives about 110,000 clones, of which about 85% were detected only once. 2% to 2.5% of the sample is held by the ten biggest clonotypes.

The CDR3 contains 17 residues, cysteine and phenylalanine counted. Only CDR3 DNA remains: 51 bases, in frame from the first base. Based on the germline V gene, the CDR1 and CDR2 sequences are SGHVS and FNYEAQ. Compared with germline, V lacks 1 base and J lacks 4 bases; bases without a gene match: 9. This sample comprised peripheral blood, obtained 28 days after the second AZD1222 dose. Recombination linked TRBV7-6 to TRBJ2-1, with 8 bases in between that match TRBD1. The receptor was isolated from an adult who received the AZD1222 COVID-19 vaccine. The CDR3 reads as follows: CASSLETGQGPYNEQFF. In nucleotides, the sequence is TGTGCCAGCAGCTTAGAGACCGGACAGGGCCCTTACAATGAGCAGTTCTTC.